This TCR beta chain originates from a study of shared clonotypes between healthy human individuals. Study-level findings and limits: Shared clonotypes: 4.5% to 5% naive CD4, about 3.3% naive CD8, over 2% memory CD4, 0.4% to 0.5% memory CD8. Clonotype sharing among donors was expected to depend on sequencing depth.

Sequencing used immunoSEQ multiplex PCR; TCRdb keeps in-frame clones, though not all of them. The data show 1.6 million or so clones, about 98.5% seen once. Nashville, Tennessee was home to all donors, each a Caucasian adult. The V segment lost 0 bases and the J segment 6 bases; nucleotides outside the gene matches: 5. The germline CDR1 and CDR2 sequences are SGHDT and YYEEEE. The CDR3 sequence is 16 residues long. About this clone: What it binds is not known.

The source material was naive CD4+ T cells sorted from blood. Subset: CD45RA+ positively selected. The sequence came from a man in his thirties or forties in good health. The chain uses TRBV5-6 and TRBJ2-2, with 10 bases aligning to TRBD2. The CDR3 sequence: CASSLGLAGGPGELFF. CDR3 nucleotide sequence: TGTGCCAGCAGCTTGGGATTAGCGGGAGGTCCCGGGGAGCTGTTTTTT. Drawing the rest from reference TRBV5-6 and TRBJ2-2, the complete variable domain is DAGVTQSPTHLIKTRGQQVTLRCSPKSGHDTVSWYQQALGQGPQFIFQYYEEEERQRGNFPDRFSGHQFPNYSSELNVNALLLGDSALYLCASSLGLAGGPGELFFGEGSRLTVL.